This TCR beta chain came from a study of blood T cell repertoires in COVID-19. Per the authors' pipeline: Researchers report that nucleated cell counts were estimated from reference gene primer amplification. Libraries were prepared by immunoSEQ multiplex PCR; TCRdb keeps only in-frame clonotypes and omits some of them. The V and J calls and clone size come from that table; D and trimming were worked out from the DNA. This sample has about 180,000 clones, with around 83% found just once. Germline lookup yields CDR1 LGHDT and CDR2 YNNKEL (reference sequence). This CDR3 spans 15 amino acids. V was clipped by 3 bases and J by 3 bases; unmatched bases: 2.

The TCR comes from a woman in her forties or fifties with COVID-19, enrolled during active disease. The sequenced sample was peripheral blood. J is TRBJ2-2 and V is TRBV3-1 (or the pseudogene TRBV3-2); TRBD1 matches at 9 bases. CDR3 coding DNA: TGTGCCAGCAGCCAGGGACAGGGTTACACCGGGGAGCTGTTTTTT. Its translation is CASSQGQGYTGELFF.